These 27 T cell receptor beta chains share one sample of origin, sequenced in a study of molecular identifiers for immune sequencing clone quantification. TCRdb reprocessed the PCR reads via MiXCR and lists one record per CDR3 protein. The data contain roughly 93,000 distinct CDR3 sequences, roughly 20% of them singletons. The specimen was naive CD8+ T cells from blood, with Jurkat cell RNA spiked in. The sample's subset: FACS-sorted CD8+CD4-CCR7+CD45RA+ naive T cells. The receptors here all came from a human donor in good health. Some libraries in this study had Jurkat cell RNA spiked in.

This clonotype has at least ten counts. This chain connects TRBV12-3 or TRBV12-4 to TRBJ1-1; a possible D gene is TRBD1 (6 bases). CDR3 size: 12 residues. Trimming removed 6 bases from V and 5 bases from J, with 10 bases in between. The CDR3 DNA follows: TGTGCCAGCAGACAACAGGGAACTGAAGCTTTCTTT. Protein product: CASRQQGTEAFF.

This clonotype was recorded many times. The chain recombines TRBV27 with TRBJ2-3; 10 bases agree with TRBD2. V gave up 10 bases and J gave up 1 base; unmatched junction bases: 2. There are 13 residues in the CDR3. Germline V gene lookup returns CDR1 MNHEY and CDR2 SMNVEV (reference sequence). This CDR3 is CATLAGGTDTQYF. In DNA form, the CDR3 reads TGTGCCACCCTAGCGGGGGGCACAGATACGCAGTATTTT.

A single count supports this clonotype. A much more abundant neighbour one base away suggests this may be a read error. The rearrangement joins TRBV7-9 to TRBJ2-1, with unresolved D. The germline CDR1 and CDR2 sequences are SEHNR and FQNEAQ (reference sequence). CDR3 length: 13 amino acids. The chain's CDR3 is CAGRPTYDNEQFF. CDR3 bases: TGTGCCGGCAGACCAACTTACGACAATGAGCAGTTCTTC.

Concerning this clonotype: A much more abundant neighbour one base away suggests this may be a read error. The chain recombines TRBV5-3 with TRBJ2-7; 8 nucleotides line up with TRBD2. TRBV5-3 is an open reading frame, and its role is uncertain. The CDR3 has 16 residues. V dropped 10 bases and J dropped 0; count of bases not matched to a gene: 15. The CDR3 DNA follows: TGTGCCGGCAGCTTCGGGACTACTAGCGGCTCCTACGAGCAGTACTTC. Protein sequence: CAGSFGTTSGSYEQYF.

Ten or more counts support this clonotype. This chain joins TRBV6-1 and TRBJ1-2; the D gene is possibly TRBD1 (5 bases). The CDR3 spans 16 residues. Per germline, CDR1 MNHNS and CDR2 SASEGT. The V end lost 4 bases, the J end lost 0 bases, and 15 bases lay between the germline ends. The CDR3 bases are TGTGCCAGCAGTGCGGAGCCGACAGTAGCTAACTATGGCTACACCTTC. Its translation: CASSAEPTVANYGYTF.

Comments on this clonotype: A much larger clone is a single base away; this may be a read error. V is TRBV11-2 and J is TRBJ2-1; D not resolved. Germline values: CDR1 SGHAT, CDR2 FQNNGV. CDR3 length equals 13 residues. The CDR3 DNA follows: TGTGCCAGCAGCTTAGGATTTTACAATGAGCAGCTCTTC. Protein: CASSLGFYNEQLF.

This clonotype was detected only a few times. This chain uses TRBV10-2 with TRBJ1-4; D is ambiguous. The V and J ends lost 6 bases and 8 bases respectively, with 4 bases between them. The CDR3 spans 10 residues. The germline V gene encodes CDR1 WSHSY and CDR2 SAAADI. CDR3 sequence: CASRGEKLFF. CDR3 sequence (DNA): TGCGCCAGCAGAGGAGAAAAACTGTTTTTT.

This clonotype was observed many times. The chain recombines TRBV18 with TRBJ1-1; D is ambiguous. Between the trimmed V and J ends, which lost 5 bases and 1 base, there was a span of 14 bases. Germline assignment: CDR1 KGHSH and CDR2 LQKENI. The CDR3 runs 15 residues. Here the CDR3 reads CASSGAGEANTEAFF. The DNA of the CDR3 is TGTGCCAGCTCAGGAGCCGGGGAAGCGAACACTGAAGCTTTCTTT.

This clonotype was counted between two and nine times. Just one base apart from a much larger clone, this may be a read error. This chain joins TRBV19 and TRBJ2-1, with D perhaps TRBD2 (5 bases). V was pared by 5 bases and J by 6 bases, with 14 bases between. The CDR3 covers 14 residues. CDR1 is LNHDA, CDR2 SQIVND, per germline (reference sequence). CDR3: CASSFRGFCNEQFF. The CDR3 DNA reads TGTGCCAGTAGTTTTCGCGGGTTTTGCAATGAGCAGTTCTTC.

This clonotype was counted ten times or more. V gene TRBV19 combines with J gene TRBJ2-5; possibly TRBD2 for D (5 bases). The CDR3 has 12 residues. Between the trimmed V and J ends, which lost 9 bases and 2 bases, there was a span of 10 bases. Germline lookup yields CDR1 LNHDA and CDR2 SQIVND (reference sequence). The CDR3 DNA is TGTGCCAGCAACACGGGGCAAGAGACCCAGTACTTC. This translates into CASNTGQETQYF. Together with reference TRBV19 and TRBJ2-5, the CDR3 gives the full variable domain: DGGITQSPKYLFRKEGQNVTLSCEQNLNHDAMYWYRQDPGQGLRLIYYSQIVNDFQKGDIAEGYSVSREKKESFPLTVTSAQKNPTAFYLCASNTGQETQYFGPGTRLLVL.

The V and J genes are TRBV20-1 and TRBJ2-7, with 9 nucleotides matching TRBD2. The CDR3 covers 14 residues. Germline V gene lookup returns CDR1 DFQATT and CDR2 SNEGSKA (reference sequence). J gave up 3 bases and V 1 base, and 4 bases lay outside the gene matches. CDR3 in amino acids: CSARGTSGYYEQYF. CDR3 bases: TGCAGTGCTAGAGGCACTAGCGGGTACTACGAGCAGTACTTC.

The table lists this clonotype with a few counts. This chain connects TRBV5-8 to TRBJ2-7; D call uncertain. V gave up 7 bases and J gave up 3 bases, with 23 bases separating them. The CDR3 is 16 amino acids. In germline, CDR1 is SGHTS, CDR2 YDEGEE. The CDR3 DNA follows: TGTGCCAGCCACCCCCCCGGACGGAGTCCGGGCTACGAGCAGTACTTC. Translated: CASHPPGRSPGYEQYF. The whole variable domain, filled in from reference TRBV5-8 and TRBJ2-7, reads EAGVTQSPTHLIKTRGQQATLRCSPISGHTSVYWYQQALGLGLQFLLWYDEGEERNRGNFPPRFSGRQFPNYSSELNVNALELEDSALYLCASHPPGRSPGYEQYFGPGTRLTVT.

This clonotype came up a few times. V usage is TRBV3-1 and J usage is TRBJ2-1; no reliable D call. This CDR3 is 14 amino acids long. The germline V gene encodes CDR1 LGHDT and CDR2 YNNKEL (reference sequence). Trimming stripped 1 base from V and 3 bases from J, with 7 bases between. As DNA, the CDR3 is TGTGCCAGCAGCCAAGGGATGGACTACAATGAGCAGTTCTTC. This gives the protein CASSQGMDYNEQFF.

This clonotype was seen ten or more times. The V and J genes are TRBV5-6 and TRBJ1-4, with 7 bases fitting TRBD1. Germline CDR1 is SGHDT and CDR2 is YYEEEE. This CDR3 is 17 amino acids long. The V gene end was trimmed by 1 base and the J gene end by 8 bases; junction bases not matched to a gene: 14. The CDR3 coding sequence is TGTGCCAGCAGCTTGTTTGCCAAACAGGGGCCTGAAGAAAAACTGTTTTTT. This encodes CASSLFAKQGPEEKLFF. Full variable domain (outside the CDR3, taken from reference TRBV5-6 and TRBJ1-4): DAGVTQSPTHLIKTRGQQVTLRCSPKSGHDTVSWYQQALGQGPQFIFQYYEEEERQRGNFPDRFSGHQFPNYSSELNVNALLLGDSALYLCASSLFAKQGPEEKLFFGSGTQLSVL.

This clonotype was counted many times. This chain links TRBV4-2 with TRBJ1-1; D is unclear. Trimming left V 4 bases short and J 1 base short, with 10 bases between. Germline V CDR1 and CDR2: LGHNA, YNFKEQ. The CDR3 contains 14 residues. CDR3 DNA: TGTGCCAGCAGCCTAGTTAAGACGAACACTGAAGCTTTCTTT. Translating gives CASSLVKTNTEAFF.

In this sample, this clonotype turned up many times. The chain links TRBV4-3 to TRBJ1-1, with D possibly matching TRBD1 (5 bases). Germline V gives CDR1 LGHNA, CDR2 YSLEER. V was shortened by 3 bases and J by 3 bases, with 14 bases between the two germline ends. This CDR3 spans 15 amino acids. The DNA for the CDR3 is TGCGCCAGCAGCCACGTGTCCTTAGGGGACACTGAAGCTTTCTTT. Protein: CASSHVSLGDTEAFF.

Note on this clonotype: This may stem from a read error, because a much larger clone lies one nucleotide away. CDR3 loop: CATSIVAGGGCEQYF. DNA of the CDR3: TGTGCCACCAGCATCGTAGCGGGAGGGGGTTGCGAGCAGTACTTC. This chain connects TRBV15 to TRBJ2-7; 11 bases are a match to TRBD2. V was clipped by 4 bases and J by 6 bases; unmatched bases: 8. Germline assignment: CDR1 LNHNV and CDR2 YYDKDF (reference sequence). The length of the CDR3 is 15 residues. Looking up the rest from reference TRBV15 and TRBJ2-7 gives the full variable domain: DAMVIQNPRYQVTQFGKPVTLSCSQTLNHNVMYWYQQKSSQAPKLLFHYYDKDFNNEADTPDNFQSRRPNTSFCFLDIRSPGLGDTAMYLCATSIVAGGGCEQYFGPGTRLTVT.

This clonotype occurred many times. The V gene is TRBV12-3 or TRBV12-4, the J gene TRBJ2-3; no definite D call. This CDR3 region has 18 residues. With 6 bases removed from V and 0 bases from J, the gap between germline ends came to 22 bases. Here the CDR3 reads CASSLTARYPTSTDTQYF. CDR3 DNA sequence: TGTGCCAGCAGCCTTACAGCAAGATATCCTACTAGCACAGATACGCAGTATTTT.

The gene calls are TRBV9 and TRBJ2-2; a weak D match, TRBD1 (6 bases). The V end was cut by 3 bases, the J end by 1 base, with 10 bases between. This CDR3 is 15 amino acids long. CDR1 is SGDLS, CDR2 YYNGEE, per germline. For the CDR3, the DNA is TGTGCCAGCAGCGCCTACAGGGTGAACACCGGGGAGCTGTTTTTT. This translates into CASSAYRVNTGELFF.

This clonotype was recorded at least ten times. The CDR3 region has the DNA TGTGCCAGCAGTTTATTGGTTCAGGGGAGTTCACCCCTCCACTTT. Its translation: CASSLLVQGSSPLHF. The chain combines TRBV28 with TRBJ1-6; D is possibly TRBD1 (6 bases). The germline V and J ends were trimmed by 1 base and 9 bases, with 13 bases remaining between them. The CDR3 extends over 15 amino acids. Germline values: CDR1 MDHEN, CDR2 SYDVKM.

With respect to this clonotype: The germline gene is not matched at one end of the junction; a read error may be the cause. The V and J genes are TRBV7-6 and TRBJ2-5; D remains unclear. This CDR3 region has 12 residues. Germline-derived CDR1 and CDR2 are SGHVS and FNYEAQ. CDR3 DNA: TGTGCCGGCAGCCCGGACGCGATGACCCAGTACTTC. As protein: CAGSPDAMTQYF.

This clonotype appeared a few times. The gene calls are TRBV11-3 and TRBJ2-1, with D perhaps matching TRBD1 or TRBD2 (5 bases each). Germline V gives CDR1 SGHNT, CDR2 YENEEA. V shed 1 base and J shed 3 bases, with 13 bases lying between them. This CDR3 contains 16 residues. The CDR3 loop reads CASSLGVGTYYNEQFF. CDR3 bases: TGTGCCAGCAGCTTAGGGGTCGGGACGTACTACAATGAGCAGTTCTTC. The whole variable domain, remainder taken from reference TRBV11-3 and TRBJ2-1, is EAGVVQSPRYKIIEKKQPVAFWCNPISGHNTLYWYLQNLGQGPELLIRYENEEAVDDSQLPKDRFSAERLKGVDSTLKIQPAELGDSAVYLCASSLGVGTYYNEQFFGPGTRLTVL.

For this clonotype: A much bigger clone sits one base away, suggesting this may be a read error. Likely a read error: the CDR3 ends without its conserved phenylalanine or tryptophan. The rearrangement joins TRBV7-8 to TRBJ2-7; D not certain. With 1 base removed from V and 3 bases from J, the gap between germline ends came to 13 bases. Germline CDR1 and CDR2: SGHVS and FQNEAQ. The CDR3 is 15 residues long. The CDR3 here is CASSLEWSGYYEQYL. The CDR3, as DNA: TGTGCCAGCAGCTTAGAGTGGTCAGGCTACTACGAGCAGTACCTC.

In the case of this clonotype: A much larger clone sits a single nucleotide away, making a read error possible. The rearrangement links TRBV5-3 to TRBJ1-2; 9 bases are a match to TRBD1. TRBV5-3 is an ORF, and what it does is uncertain. The length of the CDR3 is 16 residues. For the CDR3, the DNA is TGTGCCAGCAGCTTGGAAAGGGACAGGGTGACGTATGGCCACACCTTC. Translated, it gives CASSLERDRVTYGHTF.

This clonotype was seen ten or more times. The genes are TRBV20-1 and TRBJ2-3; D gene uncertain. Germline-derived CDR1 and CDR2 are DFQATT and SNEGSKA (reference sequence). The ends were cut back, 3 bases at V and 3 bases at J, with 13 bases in the middle. CDR3 length equals 14 residues. The CDR3 coding sequence is TGCAGTGCTAGGGGGATGCAACGGACAGATACGCAGTATTTT. Its translation is CSARGMQRTDTQYF.

This clonotype occurred many times. The V gene is TRBV12-3 or TRBV12-4, the J gene TRBJ1-5; D gene uncertain. The CDR3 is 14 amino acids. V dropped 6 bases and J dropped 2 bases, with 11 bases sitting between them. The CDR3 sequence: CASSLWVGNQPQHF. The CDR3 DNA is TGTGCCAGCAGCCTCTGGGTGGGCAATCAGCCCCAGCATTTT.

This clonotype was observed many times. This chain uses TRBV4-1 with TRBJ2-5, with a tentative D call TRBD1 (5 bases). V dropped 0 bases and J dropped 2 bases, with 10 bases sitting between them. Germline V CDR1 and CDR2: MGHRA, YSYEKL. This CDR3 region has 15 residues. CDR3 loop: CASSQEPREQETQYF. The CDR3 coding sequence is TGCGCCAGCAGCCAAGAACCCAGGGAACAAGAGACCCAGTACTTC.